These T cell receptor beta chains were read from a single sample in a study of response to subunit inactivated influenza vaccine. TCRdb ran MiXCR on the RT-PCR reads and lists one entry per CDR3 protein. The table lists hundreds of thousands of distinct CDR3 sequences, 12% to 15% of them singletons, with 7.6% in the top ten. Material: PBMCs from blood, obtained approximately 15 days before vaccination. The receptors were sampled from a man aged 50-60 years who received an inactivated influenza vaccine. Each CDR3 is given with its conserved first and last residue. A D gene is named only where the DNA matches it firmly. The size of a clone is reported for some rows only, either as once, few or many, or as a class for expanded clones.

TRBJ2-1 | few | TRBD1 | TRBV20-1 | TGCAGTGCTAGAGCCCTGGGACAGCGCCAATACAATGAGCAGTTCTTC | CSARALGQRQYNEQFF
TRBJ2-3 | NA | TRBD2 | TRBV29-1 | TGCAGCGTTCTTAGCGGGGCGAGACAGTATTTT | CSVLSGARQYF
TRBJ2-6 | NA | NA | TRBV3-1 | TGTGCCAGCAGCCAAGATCTTTGGCCCGGAAGGTCCTCTGGGGCCAACGTCCTGACTTTC | CASSQDLWPGRSSGANVLTF
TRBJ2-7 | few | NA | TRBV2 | TGTGCCAGCAGTGAAGCGCTCGGGCTGATCCAGGAGTGGGACTTC | CASSEALGLIQEWDF
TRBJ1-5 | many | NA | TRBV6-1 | TGTGCCAGCAGCCCCTATCTTTATCAGCCCCAGCATTTT | CASSPYLYQPQHF
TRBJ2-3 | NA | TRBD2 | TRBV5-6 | TGTGCCAGCAGCTCTAGGACTAGCGGGGAAGTAGACACAGATACGCAGTATTTT | CASSSRTSGEVDTDTQYF
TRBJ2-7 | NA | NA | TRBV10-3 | TGTGCCATCTCAGGTAGCGCCCACGAGCAGTACTTC | CAISGSAHEQYF
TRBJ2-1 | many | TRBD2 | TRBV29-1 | TGCAGCGTTGAACGGGGGCGGGAGGTCGAGCAGTTCTTC | CSVERGREVEQFF
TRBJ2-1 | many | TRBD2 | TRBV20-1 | TGCAGTGCTAGAGTACGGGAGGCCAATCAGTTCTTC | CSARVREANQFF
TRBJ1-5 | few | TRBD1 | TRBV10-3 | TGTGCCATCAGTGAGACAGGGGGCGGCAATCAGCCCCAGCATTTT | CAISETGGGNQPQHF
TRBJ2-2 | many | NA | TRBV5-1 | TGCGCCAGCAGCTACCGGGGGCCGGGCACCGGGGAGCTGTTTTTT | CASSYRGPGTGELFF
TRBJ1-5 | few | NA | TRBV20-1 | TGCAGTGCGTGGACCCCCGGAGGCAATCAGCCCCAGCATTTT | CSAWTPGGNQPQHF
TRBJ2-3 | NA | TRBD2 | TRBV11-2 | TGTGCCAGCAGCCATCGTTGGCGGGAGGGAGCAGATACGCAGTATTTT | CASSHRWREGADTQYF
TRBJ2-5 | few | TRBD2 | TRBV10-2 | TGCGCCAGCAGTGGCCTCACTAGCGGGTCGGAGACCCAGTACTTC | CASSGLTSGSETQYF
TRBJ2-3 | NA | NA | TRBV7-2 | TGTGCCAGCAGCACACGGACAGCCACAGATACGCAGTATTTT | CASSTRTATDTQYF
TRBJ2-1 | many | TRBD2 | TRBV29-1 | TGCAGCGCCAGGCCTTCTAGCGGGCATGAGCAGTTCTTC | CSARPSSGHEQFF
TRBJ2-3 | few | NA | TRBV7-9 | TGTGCCTTCAGGGCGGTCACAGATACGCAGTATTTT | CAFRAVTDTQYF
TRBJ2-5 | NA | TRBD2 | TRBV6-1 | TGTGCCAGCAGTGCCCTGCGACTAGCGGGAGGACTGTACCAAGAGACCCAGTACTTC | CASSALRLAGGLYQETQYF
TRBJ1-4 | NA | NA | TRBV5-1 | TGCGCCAGCAGTTCCGGGACATCCGGCGAAAAACTGTTTTTT | CASSSGTSGEKLFF
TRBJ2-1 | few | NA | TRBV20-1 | TGCAGTGTAGAATCCTACAATGAGCAGTTCTTC | CSVESYNEQFF